This TCR beta chain was retrieved from a study of graft-versus-host responses after intestinal transplantation. Assay: immunoSEQ multiplex PCR; the TCRdb copy retains only in-frame clones and omits some. The sample carries some 96,000 clones, 90% recorded once. In the case of this clone: What it binds is not known.

Points from the study as a whole: Within allografts, high graft-versus-host to host-versus-graft clonal ratios were seen among patients with graft-donor T cell macrochimerism.

This CDR3 spans 14 amino acids. Germline CDR1 and CDR2: MNHEY and SVGAGI. V shed 8 bases and J shed 1 base, with 15 bases lying between them. The specimen was PBMCs, collected roughly 410 days after intestinal transplant. The sequence derives from a human patient who received an intestinal transplant, so some T cells may come from the graft donor. The chain joins TRBV6-5 to TRBJ2-7, with D possibly being TRBD1 or TRBD2 (5 bases each). In DNA, the CDR3 is TGTGCCAGCCATGGCCGGGACGGATCCTACGAGCAGTACTTC. Translating gives CASHGRDGSYEQYF.